The 26 T cell receptor beta chains presented below share a single source sample, sequenced in a study of Ad26.COV2.S vaccination and SARS-CoV-2 variants. The sample's treatment: some 19 received Ad26.COV2.S at low or high dose, single or two shots; 5 received placebo; per-sample allocation not given. Day 63 after the first injection of vaccine or placebo was the sampling time. The method was immunoSEQ multiplex PCR; TCRdb's version includes in-frame clones alone and lacks a portion of them. The data contain about 420,000 clones, 70% to 90% of them singletons. The input for sequencing was peripheral blood, taken in a trial of Ad26.COV2.S vaccine versus placebo. The receptors stem from a person between 18 and 60 years old who received the Ad26.COV2.S COVID-19 vaccine or a placebo.

The chain is built from TRBV4-1 and TRBJ2-5; D remains ambiguous. V lost 0 bases, J lost 2 bases, and 7 bases lay in between. Germline V gene lookup returns CDR1 MGHRA and CDR2 YSYEKL. The CDR3 is 14 amino acids. CDR3 amino acids: CASSQDHGQETQYF. DNA for the CDR3: TGCGCCAGCAGCCAAGATCATGGTCAAGAGACCCAGTACTTC.

This chain uses TRBV7-9 with TRBJ2-7; TRBD1 might be the D (5 bases). Germline CDR1 reads SEHNR; CDR2 reads FQNEAQ (reference sequence). This CDR3 is 12 amino acids long. The V and J ends lost 2 bases and 7 bases respectively, with 9 bases between them. The chain's CDR3 is CASSLQGDEQYF. The DNA of the CDR3 is TGTGCCAGCAGCTTACAAGGGGATGAGCAGTACTTC.

The chain is built from TRBV6-5 and TRBJ2-1, with TRBD1 as a possible D gene (6 bases). The CDR3 is 15 residues long. Germline V CDR1 and CDR2: MNHEY, SVGAGI. The V gene lost 7 bases and the J gene lost 1 base, with 14 bases spanning the gap. The CDR3 region is CASTPPGVSYNEQFF. In DNA, the CDR3 is TGTGCCAGCACCCCACCAGGGGTGTCCTACAATGAGCAGTTCTTC.

This chain links TRBV12-3 or TRBV12-4 with TRBJ1-1; no clear D gene. V dropped 8 bases and J dropped 7 bases, with 11 bases sitting between them. The CDR3 is 11 residues long. The CDR3 DNA is TGTGCCAGCGGTGAATGGGGTGAAGCTTTCTTT. This encodes CASGEWGEAFF.

This clone is a singleton in its sample. The gene calls are TRBV7-2 and TRBJ2-3; 10 bases agree with TRBD2. V lost 6 bases, J lost 2 bases, and 8 bases stayed unmatched. This CDR3 has 16 residues. Germline V gene data show CDR1 as SGHTA and CDR2 as FQGNSA. The DNA of the CDR3 is TGTGCCAGCAGAACCGTAGCGGGGGGCAACACAGATACGCAGTATTTT. This encodes CASRTVAGGNTDTQYF.

The rearrangement uses TRBV5-1 and TRBJ2-3; the match to TRBD1 covers 10 bases. The CDR3 totals 16 residues. With V trimmed by 0 bases and J by 5 bases, 6 bases remained unmatched. Germline V gene sequence: CDR1 SGHRS, CDR2 YFSETQ. CDR3 nucleotide sequence: TGCGCCAGCAGCTTGGGACAGGGGGCGATCGGAGATACGCAGTATTTT. Translated: CASSLGQGAIGDTQYF.

The gene calls are TRBV19 and TRBJ1-3; D is undetermined. The CDR3 is 15 residues long. Trimming pared 4 bases from V and 2 bases from J, leaving 12 bases between. Germline V gives CDR1 LNHDA, CDR2 SQIVND (reference sequence). This CDR3 is CASSTPRSTGNTIYF. The CDR3 DNA reads as TGTGCCAGTAGTACGCCAAGGTCCACTGGAAACACCATATATTTT.

The chain joins TRBV20-1 to TRBJ2-1, with no clear D. CDR3 length equals 11 residues. Germline-derived CDR1 and CDR2 are DFQATT and SNEGSKA (reference sequence). V lost 1 base and J lost 6, with 4 bases in between. The CDR3 bases are TGCAGTGCTAGAGGGACCAATGAGCAGTTCTTC. Amino acids: CSARGTNEQFF.

This chain uses TRBV27 with TRBJ2-7, with D perhaps being TRBD1 or TRBD2 (6 bases each). The CDR3 has 16 residues. Trimming removed 6 bases from V and 2 bases from J, with 20 bases in between. Germline V gene data show CDR1 as MNHEY and CDR2 as SMNVEV (reference sequence). The CDR3, as DNA: TGTGCCAGCAGGGAAGTACAGGGAGGTTTCCCCTACGAGCAGTACTTC. Amino acid sequence: CASREVQGGFPYEQYF.

The chain combines TRBV2 with TRBJ1-5, with 10 bases identical to TRBD1. V trimming: 2 bases; J trimming: 3 bases; junction bases outside the gene matches: 4. CDR1 and CDR2 (germline): SNHLY, FYNNEI. The CDR3 is 16 residues long. Here the CDR3 reads CASSERDRGYNQPQHF. In nucleotides, the CDR3 is TGTGCCAGCAGTGAACGGGACAGGGGATACAATCAGCCCCAGCATTTT.

This chain uses TRBV7-9 with TRBJ1-5; tentative D call: TRBD1 (6 bases). Germline V CDR1 and CDR2: SEHNR, FQNEAQ (reference sequence). The CDR3 loop spans 15 amino acids. The ends were cut back, 5 bases at V and 6 bases at J, with 17 bases in the middle. For the CDR3, the DNA is TGTGCCAGCAGCCCAGAAGGGGGGCAGGGTCAGCCCCAGCATTTT. Translation gives CASSPEGGQGQPQHF.

The gene calls are TRBV28 and TRBJ2-6; weak D call: TRBD1 (8 bases). This CDR3 is built from 18 residues. CDR1 is MDHEN, CDR2 SYDVKM, per germline. Trimming cost V 6 bases and J 2 bases, with 20 bases left between them. CDR3 nucleotides: TGTGCCAGCAGGGAGAAGGACAGGGAGGGAACTGGGGCCAACGTCCTGACTTTC. Translation gives CASREKDREGTGANVLTF.

The chain joins TRBV25-1 to TRBJ1-2; D gene unclear. The CDR3 is 11 amino acids. The V end lost 5 bases, the J end lost 8 bases, and 9 bases lay between the germline ends. Germline V gives CDR1 MGHDK, CDR2 SYGVNS. The CDR3 coding sequence is TGTGCCAGCAGTAACCGGGGAGGCTACACCTTC. Translating gives CASSNRGGYTF.

This rearrangement joins TRBV12-3 or TRBV12-4 to TRBJ2-7, with D unclear. This CDR3 is built from 12 residues. V was cut by 5 bases and J by 3 bases, with 8 bases left in between. Here the CDR3 reads CASSPLGYEQYF. The CDR3 nucleotides are TGTGCCAGCAGTCCACTCGGCTACGAGCAGTACTTC.

The chain couples TRBV28 to TRBJ2-3, with 10 bases lining up with TRBD1. The CDR3 has 16 residues. The V segment lost 7 bases and the J segment 4 bases; nucleotides outside the gene matches: 11. Germline-derived CDR1 and CDR2 are MDHEN and SYDVKM. The CDR3 sequence: CASIQAGTGVADTQYF. CDR3 nucleotides: TGTGCCAGCATCCAAGCCGGGACAGGGGTTGCAGATACGCAGTATTTT.

This clone has only one observation. This chain uses TRBV5-1 with TRBJ2-2; no clear D. The germline CDR1 and CDR2 sequences are SGHRS and YFSETQ. The CDR3 runs 15 residues. Trimming took off 0 bases at V and 2 bases at J, with 8 bases between the two ends. DNA of the CDR3: TGCGCCAGCAGCTTGGCCCCGCCAAACACCGGGGAGCTGTTTTTT. It encodes CASSLAPPNTGELFF.

The chain recombines TRBV4-3 with TRBJ2-1, with TRBD2 as a possible D gene (6 bases). Looked up from germline, CDR1 is LGHNA and CDR2 is YSLEER. The CDR3 is 15 residues long. The V end lost 0 bases, the J end lost 4 bases, and 10 bases lay between the germline ends. The CDR3 sequence: CASSQDGRGYNEQFF. CDR3 sequence (DNA): TGCGCCAGCAGCCAAGACGGGCGGGGATACAATGAGCAGTTCTTC.

V is TRBV3-1 (or the pseudogene TRBV3-2) and J is TRBJ2-7; 10 nucleotides match TRBD2. Germline assignment: CDR1 LGHDT and CDR2 YNNKEL (reference sequence). Trimming removed 3 bases from V and 3 bases from J; junction bases left unmatched: 5. CDR3 length equals 15 residues. The chain's CDR3 is CASSQPSGGVYEQYF. DNA of the CDR3: TGTGCCAGCAGCCAGCCAAGCGGGGGGGTCTACGAGCAGTACTTC.

V is TRBV27 and J is TRBJ1-1; TRBD1 matches 8 bases. This CDR3 comprises 13 residues. V lost 5 bases to trimming and J lost 13 bases; unmatched junction nucleotides: 12. The germline V gene has CDR1 MNHEY and CDR2 SMNVEV (reference sequence). The DNA for the CDR3 is TGTGCCAGCAGTACACGGACAGGGTTGGGGGTTTTCTTT. It encodes CASSTRTGLGVFF.

CDR3 amino acids: CASRNWASPGGGNSPLHF. The CDR3 DNA is TGCGCCAGCAGAAACTGGGCCTCACCCGGGGGCGGGAATTCACCCCTCCACTTT. V gene TRBV5-1 combines with J gene TRBJ1-6; D might be TRBD1 (6 bases). CDR3 length: 18 residues. V dropped 5 bases and J dropped 7 bases, with 25 bases sitting between them. Germline CDR1 SGHRS, CDR2 YFSETQ.

The chain joins TRBV29-1 to TRBJ2-1, with a tentative D call TRBD2 (7 bases). The CDR3 is 14 amino acids. Per germline, CDR1 SQVTM and CDR2 ANQGSEA. Trimming took off 3 bases at V and 6 bases at J, with 15 bases between the two ends. CDR3 sequence (DNA): TGCAGCGTTGAGTGGGGCGGGGGCCCCAATGAGCAGTTCTTC. The encoded protein is CSVEWGGGPNEQFF.

This clone was observed a handful of times. This chain uses TRBV27 with TRBJ2-6, with a tentative D call TRBD1 (8 bases). Trimming took 5 bases from V and 3 from J, leaving 20 bases between them. This CDR3 is 18 amino acids long. Germline assignment: CDR1 MNHEY and CDR2 SMNVEV (reference sequence). CDR3 loop: CASSPLQGGGFGANVLTF. In DNA, the CDR3 is TGTGCCAGCAGTCCGCTACAGGGGGGGGGCTTTGGGGCCAACGTCCTGACTTTC.

The chain employs TRBV9 and TRBJ1-4; 8 bases are shared with TRBD1. The V gene end was trimmed by 2 bases and the J gene end by 6 bases; junction bases not matched to a gene: 6. This CDR3 has 15 amino acids. Germline assignment: CDR1 SGDLS and CDR2 YYNGEE. Written as DNA, the CDR3 is TGTGCCAGCAGCGTTGGGACAGGCGGGGATGAAAAACTGTTTTTT. Translated, it gives CASSVGTGGDEKLFF.

The rearrangement uses TRBV9 and TRBJ2-3; 12 bases align to TRBD2. The trim removed 4 bases at V and 2 bases at J, leaving 5 bases unmatched. The CDR3 runs 16 residues. The germline gives CDR1 SGDLS, CDR2 YYNGEE. The CDR3 region is CASSLASGGATDTQYF. In DNA form, the CDR3 reads TGTGCCAGCAGCTTAGCTAGCGGGGGGGCCACAGATACGCAGTATTTT.

The V and J genes are TRBV11-3 and TRBJ2-3; TRBD2 is a possible D gene (6 bases). CDR1 and CDR2 (germline): SGHNT, YENEEA. The CDR3 loop spans 15 amino acids. V lost 3 bases and J 8 bases, leaving 18 bases between the germline ends. The CDR3: CASSLTGTGGSTQYF. CDR3 nucleotide sequence: TGTGCCAGCAGCTTGACCGGGACTGGAGGTAGTACGCAGTATTTT.

V is TRBV7-2 and J is TRBJ2-6; D is perhaps TRBD1 (5 bases). V gave up 4 bases and J gave up 1 base, with 8 bases separating them. Germline CDR1 reads SGHTA; CDR2 reads FQGNSA. This CDR3 contains 15 residues. The CDR3 protein is CASSSTDSGANVLTF. The CDR3 coding sequence is TGTGCCAGCAGCTCGACAGATTCTGGGGCCAACGTCCTGACTTTC.